These 27 T cell receptor beta chains came from one sample sequenced in a study of shared clonotypes between healthy human individuals. TCRdb keeps only in-frame clones here, not all; method: immunoSEQ multiplex PCR. The repertoire holds roughly 2 million clones, with 95% as singletons. The sequenced sample was naive CD4+ T cells sorted from blood. Subset described: CD45RA+ positively selected. All receptors derive from a young man in good health.

The chain recombines TRBV6-1 with TRBJ1-2, with D possibly being TRBD1 (5 bases). This CDR3 spans 13 amino acids. Germline assignment: CDR1 MNHNS and CDR2 SASEGT. Trimming took off 3 bases at V and 3 bases at J, with 8 bases between the two ends. CDR3 residues: CASSDVTDYGYTF. The CDR3 bases are TGTGCCAGCAGTGACGTGACAGACTATGGCTACACCTTC.

The J gene is TRBJ2-1, the V gene TRBV2; 10 bases are a match to TRBD1. The CDR3 covers 12 residues. With V trimmed by 10 bases and J by 6 bases, 3 bases remained unmatched. Looked up from germline, CDR1 is SNHLY and CDR2 is FYNNEI. CDR3 coding DNA: TGTGCCACCAGGACAGGGGGCAATGAGCAGTTCTTC. Translation: CATRTGGNEQFF.

V usage is TRBV7-2 and J usage is TRBJ2-1; D is unclear. Germline V gene data show CDR1 as SGHTA and CDR2 as FQGNSA. The CDR3 spans 13 residues. The V end lost 2 bases, the J end lost 10 bases, and 12 bases lay between the germline ends. Here the CDR3 reads CASSLRSLREQFF. The CDR3 DNA follows: TGTGCCAGCAGCTTAAGAAGCCTTAGGGAGCAGTTCTTC.

CDR3 amino acids: CASRGSSNQPQHF. CDR3 DNA sequence: TGTGCCAGCAGGGGGAGTAGCAATCAGCCCCAGCATTTT. This chain connects TRBV2 to TRBJ1-5; D is unclear. The CDR3 has 13 residues. Germline CDR1 reads SNHLY; CDR2 reads FYNNEI. V gave up 6 bases and J gave up 0 bases, with 6 bases separating them.

The gene calls are TRBV30 and TRBJ2-6; D gene uncertain. This CDR3 is built from 14 residues. Trimming removed 5 bases from V and 0 bases from J, with 8 bases in between. Germline CDR1 is GTSNPN and CDR2 is SVGIG (reference sequence). CDR3 protein: CAWGESSGANVLTF. In DNA form, the CDR3 reads TGTGCCTGGGGTGAGTCCTCTGGGGCCAACGTCCTGACTTTC. Drawing the rest from reference TRBV30 and TRBJ2-6, the complete variable domain is SQTIHQWPATLVQPVGSPLSLECTVEGTSNPNLYWYRQAAGRGLQLLFYSVGIGQISSEVPQNLSASRPQDRQFILSSKKLLLSDSGFYLCAWGESSGANVLTFGAGSRLTVL.

The chain uses TRBV6-6 and TRBJ1-1, with D possibly TRBD1 on 6 matching bases. Germline V gives CDR1 MNHNY, CDR2 SVGAGI (reference sequence). Trimming cost V 0 bases and J 1 base, with 12 bases left between them. This CDR3 is built from 16 residues. CDR3 loop: CASSYSRDTWNTEAFF. The CDR3 region has the DNA TGTGCCAGCAGTTACTCGAGGGACACCTGGAACACTGAAGCTTTCTTT.

The J gene is TRBJ2-2, the V gene TRBV27; D is unresolved. V was shortened by 2 bases and J by 2 bases, with 9 bases between the two germline ends. This CDR3 has 15 residues. The germline gives CDR1 MNHEY, CDR2 SMNVEV (reference sequence). The CDR3 is CASSLRAVNTGELFF. As DNA, the CDR3 is TGTGCCAGCAGTTTACGGGCAGTAAACACCGGGGAGCTGTTTTTT.

This chain connects TRBV6-1 to TRBJ1-6; D gene unclear. CDR3 length: 13 residues. The V gene's germline CDR1 is MNHNS and CDR2 SASEGT. The ends were cut back, 6 bases at V and 5 bases at J, with 8 bases in the middle. The CDR3 loop is CASRDVHNSPLHF. CDR3 in DNA: TGTGCCAGCAGGGACGTCCATAATTCACCCCTCCACTTT.

This chain uses TRBV2 with TRBJ1-4; D not resolved. The CDR3 is 14 residues long. The germline V gene encodes CDR1 SNHLY and CDR2 FYNNEI. The germline V and J ends were trimmed by 4 bases and 4 bases, with 10 bases remaining between them. The CDR3 sequence: CASSVSGFNEKLFF. The CDR3 bases are TGTGCCAGCAGTGTGAGCGGTTTTAATGAAAAACTGTTTTTT.

The chain has TRBV6-6 and TRBJ1-2, with D unresolved. The CDR3 covers 14 residues. Germline loops: CDR1 MNHNY, CDR2 SVGAGI (reference sequence). The V and J ends lost 0 bases and 7 bases respectively, with 12 bases between them. CDR3 in DNA: TGTGCCAGCAGTTACTCCAGGACCGTTCTTGGCTACACCTTC. Translation gives CASSYSRTVLGYTF.

This clone was found once. The chain combines TRBV7-8 with TRBJ1-4; 9 nucleotides align to TRBD1. The CDR3 is 19 amino acids. J was trimmed by 0 bases and V by 8 bases; bases with no gene match: 16. The germline V gene encodes CDR1 SGHVS and CDR2 FQNEAQ. CDR3 region: CASDLTATGGSPTNEKLFF. DNA for the CDR3: TGTGCCAGCGATCTGACGGCGACAGGGGGTTCCCCAACTAATGAAAAACTGTTTTTT. Looking up the rest from reference TRBV7-8 and TRBJ1-4 gives the full variable domain: GAGVSQSPRYKVAKRGQDVALRCDPISGHVSLFWYQQALGQGPEFLTYFQNEAQLDKSGLPSDRFFAERPEGSVSTLKIQRTQQEDSAVYLCASDLTATGGSPTNEKLFFGSGTQLSVL.

The chain uses TRBV5-1 and TRBJ2-3; the D is unclear. CDR3 size: 14 residues. Trimming took 2 bases from V and 6 from J, leaving 13 bases between them. Germline V gene data show CDR1 as SGHRS and CDR2 as YFSETQ. DNA for the CDR3: TGCGCCAGCAGCTTCTCTGGGGTCCCGGATACGCAGTATTTT. Its protein product is CASSFSGVPDTQYF.

About this clone itself: Other nucleotide sequences from this sample produce the same CDR3. The genes are TRBV18 and TRBJ1-3, with unresolved D. Germline V gene sequence: CDR1 KGHSH, CDR2 LQKENI. CDR3 length: 15 residues. Trimming left V 0 bases short and J 0 bases short, with 6 bases between. DNA for the CDR3: TGTGCCAGCTCACCACCGGGCAGCTCTGGAAACACCATATATTTT. This sequence encodes CASSPPGSSGNTIYF.

This sequence joins TRBV2 and TRBJ2-1, with D perhaps matching TRBD2 (6 bases). The CDR3 sequence is 15 residues long. V was cut by 7 bases and J by 5 bases, with 18 bases left in between. Per the germline V gene, CDR1 is SNHLY and CDR2 is FYNNEI. CDR3 DNA sequence: TGTGCCAGCATTAGGGACTCGACGATAGACAATGAGCAGTTCTTC. It translates to CASIRDSTIDNEQFF.

The V call is TRBV30, the J call TRBJ2-3, with 13 positions matching TRBD2. The J segment lost 7 bases and the V segment lost 3 bases, leaving 1 base of the junction unmatched. The CDR3 consists of 13 residues. The germline CDR1 and CDR2 sequences are GTSNPN and SVGIG (reference sequence). This CDR3 is CAWSGTSGNTQYF. In nucleotides, the CDR3 is TGTGCCTGGAGCGGGACTAGCGGGAATACGCAGTATTTT.

In this sample, this clone turned up a few times. This rearrangement joins TRBV18 to TRBJ2-3, with D perhaps assigned TRBD1 or TRBD2 (5 bases each). From germline, CDR1 is KGHSH and CDR2 LQKENI. This CDR3 is 12 amino acids long. The ends were cut back, 4 bases at V and 6 bases at J, with 8 bases in the middle. CDR3 nucleotides: TGTGCCAGCTCACGGGGGACCGATACGCAGTATTTT. The encoded protein is CASSRGTDTQYF.

This sequence joins TRBV6-5 and TRBJ2-7, with D possibly matching TRBD2 (5 bases). The CDR3 sequence is 13 residues long. V was clipped by 7 bases and J by 2 bases, with 12 bases between them. Per the germline V gene, CDR1 is MNHEY and CDR2 is SVGAGI. CDR3 coding DNA: TGTGCCAGCACGGCGGGTGGGACCTACGAGCAGTACTTC. It codes for CASTAGGTYEQYF.

Comment on this clone: The same CDR3 also results from other DNA sequences found in this sample. CDR3 loop: CASSLGGGEKLFF. The DNA for the CDR3 is TGCGCCAGCAGCTTGGGTGGCGGGGAAAAACTGTTTTTT. The chain carries TRBV5-1 and TRBJ1-4; D remains ambiguous. This CDR3 comprises 13 residues. V dropped 0 bases and J dropped 8 bases, with 8 bases sitting between them. The germline V gene has CDR1 SGHRS and CDR2 YFSETQ.

The J gene is TRBJ1-4, the V gene TRBV19, with D unresolved. The germline gives CDR1 LNHDA, CDR2 SQIVND (reference sequence). This CDR3 contains 16 residues. With 3 bases removed from V and 3 bases from J, the gap between germline ends came to 14 bases. CDR3 sequence: CASSIRRVSANEKLFF. The CDR3 region has the DNA TGTGCCAGTAGTATCCGTAGGGTTTCCGCTAATGAAAAACTGTTTTTT.

J is TRBJ2-1 and V is TRBV30, with 7 bases lining up with TRBD1. Trimming removed 2 bases from V and 9 bases from J; junction bases left unmatched: 1. The CDR3 totals 11 residues. CDR1 GTSNPN and CDR2 SVGIG come from the germline V gene (reference sequence). Here the CDR3 DNA reads TGTGCCTGGAGTAGGGGGCCTGAGCAGTTCTTC. Residues: CAWSRGPEQFF.

This clone was counted a single time. The chain uses TRBV9 and TRBJ1-4; the D is unclear. This CDR3 comprises 15 residues. V dropped 3 bases and J dropped 0 bases, with 9 bases sitting between them. Germline V CDR1 and CDR2: SGDLS, YYNGEE. CDR3 in amino acids: CASSATTSTNEKLFF. The CDR3 DNA sequence: TGTGCCAGCAGCGCCACCACATCAACTAATGAAAAACTGTTTTTT.

The chain's CDR3 is CASSNPRRTYEQYF. The CDR3 DNA reads as TGTGCCAGCTCTAACCCCAGGCGAACCTACGAGCAGTACTTC. V is TRBV18 and J is TRBJ2-7; no reliable D call. V lost 6 bases to trimming and J lost 2 bases, with 14 bases between them. Germline assignment: CDR1 KGHSH and CDR2 LQKENI. There are 14 residues in the CDR3.

This clone was observed once. The rearrangement joins TRBV27 to TRBJ1-5; TRBD1 is a possible D gene (6 bases). The CDR3 runs 13 residues. Germline V gene sequence: CDR1 MNHEY, CDR2 SMNVEV (reference sequence). Trimming removed 5 bases at V and 6 bases at J, with 11 bases between. CDR3 sequence: CASSGKGGQPQHF. For the CDR3, the DNA is TGTGCCAGCAGTGGGAAAGGGGGTCAGCCCCAGCATTTT.

The chain carries TRBV19 and TRBJ2-7; TRBD2 might be the D (6 bases). Germline-derived CDR1 and CDR2 are LNHDA and SQIVND (reference sequence). Trimming stripped 5 bases from V and 7 bases from J, with 18 bases between. The CDR3 is 14 residues long. The CDR3 is CASSRTGGNGEQYF. CDR3 coding DNA: TGTGCCAGTAGTCGGACTGGCGGGAATGGGGAGCAGTACTTC.

The chain couples TRBV20-1 to TRBJ2-5; D remains ambiguous. This CDR3 has 11 amino acids. Germline lookup yields CDR1 DFQATT and CDR2 SNEGSKA (reference sequence). V shed 6 bases and J shed 2 bases, with 7 bases lying between them. CDR3: CSATWQETQYF. The CDR3 nucleotides read TGCAGTGCCACCTGGCAAGAGACCCAGTACTTC.

This clone was seen a single time. The chain has TRBV10-1 and TRBJ2-4; TRBD1 is a possible D gene (6 bases). V lost 2 bases to trimming and J lost 3 bases, with 8 bases between them. This CDR3 has 14 amino acids. Germline-derived CDR1 and CDR2 are WNHNN and SYGVQD (reference sequence). This CDR3 reads CASSEAGDKNIQYF. The DNA for the CDR3 is TGCGCCAGCAGTGAGGCAGGGGACAAAAACATTCAGTACTTC.

This chain joins TRBV27 and TRBJ1-2; D gene unclear. The CDR3 extends over 16 amino acids. The germline CDR1 and CDR2 sequences are MNHEY and SMNVEV (reference sequence). V shed 0 bases and J shed 0 bases, with 11 bases lying between them. The CDR3 protein is CASSLSKAVPNYGYTF. In nucleotides, the CDR3 is TGTGCCAGCAGTTTATCGAAGGCAGTTCCTAACTATGGCTACACCTTC.